This TCR beta chain was sequenced during a study of cytomegalovirus exposure and HLA in healthy donors. Findings and caveats of the study: A classifier reportedly called cytomegalovirus status with high sensitivity and specificity.

Note on this clone: Its cognate antigen is unknown.

Generated by immunoSEQ multiplex PCR, the TCRdb table keeps only in-frame clones and is missing some. This sample has about 150,000 clones, with 70% to 85% found just once. The donors were members of the validation cohort comprising approximately 110 subjects, separate from the roughly 690-subject first cohort. The CDR3 is 16 residues long. This clonotype was obtained from a man between 25 and 39 years old in good health and CMV-seropositive. The V gene is TRBV21-1, the J gene TRBJ1-2; the D call TRBD1 from the table was never checked on the DNA. TRBV21-1 is assigned pseudogene status. The sequenced sample was PBMCs. As DNA, the CDR3 is TGTGCCAGCAGCAAACCCCTCCAGGGGGATGCCTATGGCTACACCTTC. Protein product: CASSKPLQGDAYGYTF.